The 28 T cell receptor beta chains below all came from one sample that was sequenced in a study of regulatory T cells in long-lasting Graves disease. The time point here: newly diagnosed GD, antithyroid drugs for less than 3 months. Following extraction of RNA from PBMCs, that RNA was used to make the TCR library. CDR3-region Arm-PCR and iRepertoire HTBI primers produced the TCR beta libraries. MiXCR, run by TCRdb on the multiplex PCR reads, gives a single entry per CDR3 protein. This repertoire shows about 350,000 distinct CDR3 sequences, over 15% found once; its top ten account for 25% to 30%. The same data also contributed to another study, on T cells in Graves' hyperthyroidism and ophthalmopathy.

Sequencing was performed on peripheral blood mononuclear cells (PBMCs), taken at new diagnosis, from a patient treated with antithyroid drugs. These receptors were obtained from a man in his forties with Graves disease.

This clonotype was detected only a few times. The rearrangement joins TRBV10-3 to TRBJ1-3; D is unclear. V shed 8 bases and J shed 4 bases, with 9 bases lying between them. The CDR3 is 12 residues long. The germline CDR1 and CDR2 sequences are ENHRY and SYGVKD. CDR3 in amino acids: CAIRESGNTIYF. The DNA for the CDR3 is TGTGCCATCCGGGAATCAGGAAACACCATATATTTT.

The table lists this clonotype with many counts. CDR3 protein: CSASLGPALSLVQYF. The CDR3 DNA is TGCAGTGCTAGTTTGGGGCCGGCCCTATCTTTAGTTCAGTACTTC. V is TRBV20-1 and J is TRBJ2-4; D might be TRBD1 (5 bases). The V and J ends lost 3 bases and 11 bases respectively, with 23 bases between them. The CDR3 sequence is 15 residues long. Germline CDR1 DFQATT, CDR2 SNEGSKA (reference sequence).

This clonotype was seen repeatedly, ten times or more. This sequence joins TRBV18 and TRBJ1-1, with 11 bases aligning to TRBD1. Germline-derived CDR1 and CDR2 are KGHSH and LQKENI. The CDR3 is 15 amino acids. Losses at the gene ends were 0 bases for V and 4 bases for J; bases not matched to a gene: 1. The CDR3: CASSPPGTGGTEAFF. In nucleotides, the CDR3 is TGTGCCAGCTCACCACCCGGGACAGGGGGCACTGAAGCTTTCTTT.

About this clonotype: A clone one base away is much larger, so this may be a read error. V gene TRBV4-1 combines with J gene TRBJ2-1; D is perhaps TRBD2 (6 bases). Germline V CDR1 and CDR2: MGHRA, YSYEKL. V lost 4 bases and J 8 bases, leaving 18 bases between the germline ends. The CDR3 spans 15 residues. The chain's CDR3 is CASSRMMQGGDEQFF. The CDR3 bases are TGCGCCAGCAGCCGAATGATGCAGGGAGGAGATGAGCAGTTCTTC.

This clonotype showed up many times. This chain links TRBV4-2 with TRBJ2-7; D uncertain. Germline values: CDR1 LGHNA, CDR2 YNFKEQ. The V end was cut by 1 base, the J end by 5 bases, with 15 bases between. This CDR3 spans 15 amino acids. The CDR3 DNA sequence: TGTGCCAGCAGCCAAGTCACACAGCCTCCCCACGAGCAGTACTTC. Translation: CASSQVTQPPHEQYF.

The chain is built from TRBV3-1 and TRBJ1-6; D might be TRBD1 (6 bases). CDR3 length: 15 amino acids. V was clipped by 4 bases and J by 11 bases, with 18 bases between them. Germline-derived CDR1 and CDR2 are LGHDT and YNNKEL (reference sequence). The CDR3 here is CASSRLDRGGPPLHF. The DNA for the CDR3 is TGTGCCAGCAGCCGACTGGACCGTGGGGGGCCACCCCTCCACTTT.

This clonotype was seen repeatedly, ten times or more. This chain joins TRBV12-3 or TRBV12-4 and TRBJ1-3; no definite D call. This CDR3 is 13 amino acids long. Trimming took 6 bases from V and 2 from J, leaving 8 bases between them. This CDR3 is CASRVAAGNTIYF. DNA for the CDR3: TGTGCCAGCAGGGTCGCGGCTGGAAACACCATATATTTT.

This clonotype was counted many times. V and J are TRBV27 and TRBJ2-4, with D uncertain. Trimming pared 2 bases from V and 0 bases from J, leaving 11 bases between. CDR1 is MNHEY and CDR2 is SMNVEV in the germline V gene (reference sequence). The length of the CDR3 is 16 residues. The DNA of the CDR3 is TGTGCCAGCAGTTTAAAGGGATGGGTAGCCAAAAACATTCAGTACTTC. Encoded protein: CASSLKGWVAKNIQYF.

This clonotype was detected only a few times. The chain carries TRBV6-2 or TRBV6-3 and TRBJ2-3; 8 bases agree with TRBD2. Losses at the gene ends were 2 bases for V and 6 bases for J; bases not matched to a gene: 13. This CDR3 is built from 17 residues. CDR1 is MNHEY, CDR2 SVGEGT, per germline. The CDR3 protein is CASSYRPSGGPRDTQYF. CDR3 coding DNA: TGTGCCAGCAGTTACCGACCCTCGGGGGGGCCGCGCGATACGCAGTATTTT.

V is TRBV6-2 or TRBV6-3 and J is TRBJ1-6, with D possibly being TRBD1 (5 bases). The length of the CDR3 is 12 residues. Trimming removed 2 bases from V and 16 bases from J, with 12 bases in between. CDR1 MNHEY and CDR2 SVGEGT come from the germline V gene. CDR3 sequence: CASSYTQGRLHF. The CDR3 DNA reads as TGTGCCAGCAGTTACACGCAGGGTAGACTCCACTTT.

Comment on this clonotype: This sequence may be a read error, since a much larger clone differs from it by one base. J is TRBJ1-5 and V is TRBV2, with no clear D. Germline V gene sequence: CDR1 SNHLY, CDR2 FYNNEI. V lost 11 bases to trimming and J lost 0 bases, with 14 bases between them. The CDR3 extends over 14 amino acids. The DNA of the CDR3 is TGTGCCGGCGGCGATGGGGTTAGCAATCAGCCCCAGCATTTT. Translation: CAGGDGVSNQPQHF.

V and J are TRBV7-9 and TRBJ1-5; weak D call: TRBD1 (6 bases). Germline CDR1 and CDR2: SEHNR and FQNEAQ (reference sequence). CDR3 length: 12 amino acids. V was pared by 8 bases and J by 2 bases, with 7 bases between. The CDR3 DNA follows: TGTGCCAGCCAGGGGCGCAATCAGCCCCAGCATTTT. Its translation: CASQGRNQPQHF.

The V call is TRBV20-1, the J call TRBJ2-7, with D unresolved. V was trimmed by 0 bases and J by 2 bases, leaving 8 bases between them. In germline, CDR1 is DFQATT, CDR2 SNEGSKA (reference sequence). The CDR3 length is 13 residues. The CDR3 spells CSARDSATYEQYF. Written as DNA, the CDR3 is TGCAGTGCTAGAGATTCGGCTACCTACGAGCAGTACTTC.

This clonotype was counted only a few times. This chain uses TRBV4-1 with TRBJ2-2; TRBD1 matches 8 bases. The V segment lost 0 bases and the J segment 4 bases; nucleotides outside the gene matches: 10. CDR3 size: 18 residues. The germline V gene encodes CDR1 MGHRA and CDR2 YSYEKL. The CDR3 is CASSQEFVRQGSTGELFF. DNA of the CDR3: TGCGCCAGCAGCCAAGAGTTTGTCAGACAGGGGAGCACCGGGGAGCTGTTTTTT.

This clonotype came up many times. The CDR3 coding sequence is TGTGCCAGCAGTTTAATTGCCTCAGTCTCCTACGAGCAGTACTTC. Translating gives CASSLIASVSYEQYF. The chain uses TRBV28 and TRBJ2-7; D is unclear. Trimming shortened V by 2 bases and J by 0 bases, and 11 bases separated the two germline ends. Per the germline V gene, CDR1 is MDHEN and CDR2 is SYDVKM. There are 15 residues in the CDR3.

This clonotype was seen repeatedly, ten times or more. This chain links TRBV6-5 with TRBJ1-1, with unresolved D. There are 15 residues in the CDR3. V was clipped by 0 bases and J by 7 bases, with 15 bases between them. Germline lookup yields CDR1 MNHEY and CDR2 SVGAGI. The CDR3 sequence is CASSYSRGPGREAFF. The CDR3 DNA sequence: TGTGCCAGCAGTTACTCGCGAGGGCCGGGTCGTGAAGCTTTCTTT.

This clonotype was seen a handful of times. The chain is built from TRBV3-1 and TRBJ1-3; the D is unclear. This CDR3 has 14 residues. Trimming removed 2 bases from V and 4 bases from J, with 9 bases in between. CDR1 LGHDT and CDR2 YNNKEL come from the germline V gene (reference sequence). In DNA, the CDR3 is TGTGCCAGCAGCCAATTCATAACAGGAAACACCATATATTTT. It codes for CASSQFITGNTIYF.

Concerning this clonotype: Just one base apart from a much larger clone, this may be a read error. J is TRBJ2-4 and V is TRBV24-1; D is tentatively TRBD1 or TRBD2 (5 bases each). The J call may be incorrect, as the DNA end agrees better with TRBJ2-5. This CDR3 region has 13 residues. Germline-derived CDR1 and CDR2 are KGHDR and SFDVKD. The CDR3 region has the DNA TGTGCCACCAAGGGGAGCGAGGGAGAGACCCAGTACTTC. Protein product: CATKGSEGETQYF.

V gene TRBV6-1 combines with J gene TRBJ2-3, with D hard to call. The V gene's germline CDR1 is MNHNS and CDR2 SASEGT. The V and J ends lost 8 bases and 2 bases respectively, with 11 bases between them. The CDR3 spans 13 residues. The CDR3 reads CASGHRATDTQYF. The CDR3 region has the DNA TGTGCCAGCGGCCACCGCGCCACAGATACGCAGTATTTT.

This clonotype showed up many times. CDR3 amino acids: CASSFVEGMGYGYTF. CDR3 nucleotide sequence: TGCGCCAGCAGCTTTGTGGAGGGCATGGGATATGGCTACACCTTC. The chain recombines TRBV5-1 with TRBJ1-2; no reliable D call. Germline CDR1 reads SGHRS; CDR2 reads YFSETQ. V was trimmed by 2 bases and J by 5 bases, leaving 16 bases between them. CDR3 length equals 15 residues.

V gene TRBV7-9 combines with J gene TRBJ2-6; unclear D gene. The V end was cut by 5 bases, the J end by 2 bases, with 19 bases between. The CDR3 contains 18 residues. The germline gives CDR1 SEHNR, CDR2 FQNEAQ (reference sequence). CDR3 protein: CASSGRRFGRTGANVLTF. The CDR3 bases are TGTGCCAGCAGCGGTCGGAGATTTGGGCGGACTGGGGCCAACGTCCTGACTTTC.

V and J are TRBV4-3 and TRBJ2-1; 9 nucleotides align to TRBD2. The DNA matches TRBJ2-5 better at its end, which makes the J call doubtful. Germline V gives CDR1 LGHNA, CDR2 YSLEER. CDR3 length equals 15 residues. CDR3 protein: CASSQATSGGETQYF. DNA for the CDR3: TGCGCCAGCAGCCAAGCGACTAGCGGCGGGGAGACCCAGTACTTC.

This clonotype appeared many times. This clone may be a read error of a much larger clone one base away. The chain is built from TRBV7-9 and TRBJ1-1; D ambiguous. The CDR3 sequence is 13 residues long. The germline gives CDR1 SEHNR, CDR2 FQNEAQ (reference sequence). Trimming took 2 bases from V and 1 from J, leaving 5 bases between them. The CDR3 sequence: CASSLQANTEAFF. The CDR3 nucleotides read TGTGCCAGCAGCTTACAGGCGAACACTGAAGCTTTCTTT.

The chain uses TRBV20-1 and TRBJ2-1, with TRBD1 as a possible D gene (6 bases). CDR1 and CDR2 (germline): DFQATT, SNEGSKA (reference sequence). The V end lost 0 bases, the J end lost 6 bases, and 21 bases lay between the germline ends. This CDR3 spans 17 amino acids. The CDR3 is CSAREWLRAGVGNEQFF. In DNA, the CDR3 is TGCAGTGCTAGAGAGTGGCTCAGGGCAGGGGTGGGCAATGAGCAGTTCTTC.

This chain joins TRBV24-1 and TRBJ2-3; maybe TRBD2 (7 bases). V was clipped by 4 bases and J by 1 base, with 17 bases between them. Germline CDR1 is KGHDR and CDR2 is SFDVKD. The CDR3 contains 17 residues. The CDR3 DNA reads TGTGCCACCAGTGACCGGGGACGGGGGGCTGGCACAGATACGCAGTATTTT. Translated: CATSDRGRGAGTDTQYF.

This clonotype was detected a few times. The V call is TRBV27, the J call TRBJ2-7, with D unclear. Germline-derived CDR1 and CDR2 are MNHEY and SMNVEV (reference sequence). This CDR3 region has 10 residues. V was pared by 7 bases and J by 2 bases, with 3 bases between. The CDR3 DNA reads as TGTGCCAGCAACCCCTACGAGCAGTACTTC. Protein sequence: CASNPYEQYF.

This clonotype has a count of ten or more. This chain joins TRBV15 and TRBJ2-2; 7 bases are a match to TRBD1. V was clipped by 0 bases and J by 4 bases; unmatched bases: 5. There are 16 residues in the CDR3. Germline CDR1 and CDR2: LNHNV and YYDKDF (reference sequence). CDR3 sequence reads: CATSRDGRGITGELFF. CDR3 DNA sequence: TGTGCCACCAGCAGAGATGGCAGGGGGATCACCGGGGAGCTGTTTTTT.

This clonotype occurred many times. The genes are TRBV2 and TRBJ1-3; D is ambiguous. Trimming stripped 7 bases from V and 0 bases from J, with 13 bases between. CDR1 SNHLY and CDR2 FYNNEI come from the germline V gene. The length of the CDR3 is 15 residues. The CDR3 DNA reads as TGTGCCAGCAATGCCGGCGGAAGCTCTGGAAACACCATATATTTT. Translation gives CASNAGGSSGNTIYF.